This paragraph reports one T cell receptor beta chain. This sample was taken from a study of memory CD4+ T cells and cytomegalovirus serostatus. The method was immunoSEQ multiplex PCR; TCRdb's version includes in-frame clones alone and lacks a portion of them. The table lists around 60,000 clones, around 77% of them singletons. The sort gate was single viable CD3+CD4+CD8-CD45RO+ cells for memory CD4+ T cells. V was pared by 5 bases and J by 8 bases, with 13 bases between. This CDR3 has 12 amino acids. Germline assignment: CDR1 SGHAT and CDR2 FQNNGV. The sample comprised memory CD4+ T cells from blood. The rearrangement uses TRBV11-2 and TRBJ2-7; unclear D gene. The receptor was derived from an adult in good health and CMV-seronegative. CDR3 DNA sequence: TGTGCCAGCAGCGTTCAAGACCAGCAGCAGTACTTC. The encoded protein is CASSVQDQQQYF.